Presented here are 25 T cell receptor beta chains from one specimen sequenced in a study of CD8 T cells in ankylosing spondylitis. Study-level findings and limits: A TCR beta motif of 7 to 9 highly homologous variants seemed to mark ankylosing spondylitis blood.

TCRdb redid the calling of the 5' RACE reads with MiXCR, one entry per CDR3 protein. The data hold 400,000 to 450,000 distinct CDR3 sequences, with under 20% observed a single time. No cognate antigen is known for these TCRs. Sequencing was performed on blood, either unsorted or a sorted T cell fraction (not recorded which). These TCRs come from a male donor with ankylosing spondylitis.

The CDR3 DNA follows: TGTGCCAGCAGCGTAGACGGGACAGGGGCGGGGGAGCAGTACTTC. This encodes CASSVDGTGAGEQYF. V gene TRBV9 combines with J gene TRBJ2-7; 10 bases line up with TRBD1. Germline assignment: CDR1 SGDLS and CDR2 YYNGEE. CDR3 length: 15 amino acids. V lost 0 bases and J lost 7; bases outside the gene matches: 7.

This clonotype was picked up many times. The V gene is TRBV29-1, the J gene TRBJ2-2, with TRBD1 identical over 9 bases. Germline CDR1 reads SQVTM; CDR2 reads ANQGSEA. The CDR3 sequence is 14 residues long. J gave up 4 bases and V 5 bases, and 5 bases lay outside the gene matches. The CDR3 region is CSVRTGAGTGELFF. The CDR3 coding sequence is TGCAGCGTTCGGACAGGGGCGGGCACCGGGGAGCTGTTTTTT.

In its sample, this clonotype was seen a few times. The rearrangement uses TRBV6-4 and TRBJ1-2; 7 nucleotides agree with TRBD1. This CDR3 has 14 residues. V lost 6 bases, J lost 4 bases, and 8 bases stayed unmatched. CDR1 and CDR2 (germline): MRHNA, SNTAGT. CDR3 sequence reads: CASRPTGSGYGYTF. The CDR3 DNA reads as TGTGCCAGCAGACCGACAGGGTCTGGCTATGGCTACACCTTC.

The table lists this clonotype with a few counts. V is TRBV20-1 and J is TRBJ2-1; TRBD1 or TRBD2 may be the D gene (5 bases each). V was pared by 0 bases and J by 5 bases, with 11 bases between. Germline-derived CDR1 and CDR2 are DFQATT and SNEGSKA (reference sequence). There are 14 residues in the CDR3. This chain's CDR3 is CSAREWGSNNEQFF. The CDR3 nucleotides read TGCAGTGCTAGAGAGTGGGGGTCAAACAATGAGCAGTTCTTC.

There are a few counts of this clonotype. The V gene is TRBV6-1, the J gene TRBJ1-5; TRBD1 agrees at 9 bases. The germline gives CDR1 MNHNS, CDR2 SASEGT. V lost 8 bases, J lost 3 bases, and 8 bases stayed unmatched. The CDR3 covers 15 residues. In nucleotides, the CDR3 is TGTGCCAGCGGGGACAGGGACAGGGACAATCAGCCCCAGCATTTT. Its protein is CASGDRDRDNQPQHF.

This clonotype showed up just a few times. The V gene is TRBV7-2, the J gene TRBJ2-4, with TRBD1 identical over 11 bases. From germline, CDR1 is SGHTA and CDR2 FQGNSA. Trimming took 5 bases from V and 14 from J; bases not matched to a gene: 17. CDR3 length: 16 residues. The CDR3 here is CASSLRTGGEFTPEYF. CDR3 DNA sequence: TGTGCCAGCAGCCTCCGGACAGGGGGCGAATTTACGCCCGAGTACTTC.

The chain is built from TRBV14 and TRBJ2-5; 9 nucleotides match TRBD1. The CDR3 is 15 residues long. J was trimmed by 2 bases and V by 4 bases; bases with no gene match: 5. Germline V lookup: CDR1 SGHDN, CDR2 FVKESK. For the CDR3, the DNA is TGTGCCAGCAGCCGAAGAGGGACAGGGCAAGAGACCCAGTACTTC. Protein sequence: CASSRRGTGQETQYF.

The chain recombines TRBV28 with TRBJ1-2; D is ambiguous. Per the germline V gene, CDR1 is MDHEN and CDR2 is SYDVKM. This CDR3 region has 14 residues. V shed 2 bases and J shed 7 bases, with 14 bases lying between them. CDR3: CASSLGGESGGYTF. DNA of the CDR3: TGTGCCAGCAGTTTAGGCGGGGAGTCGGGTGGCTACACCTTC.

This clonotype turned up a few times. V and J are TRBV20-1 and TRBJ1-2, with a possible D match to TRBD1 (6 bases). The ends were cut back, 8 bases at V and 1 base at J, with 11 bases in the middle. The CDR3 has 12 residues. The germline V gene encodes CDR1 DFQATT and CDR2 SNEGSKA (reference sequence). The CDR3 sequence: CSRTVNNYGYTF. DNA of the CDR3: TGCAGTAGGACAGTCAATAACTATGGCTACACCTTC.

The chain employs TRBV6-5 and TRBJ1-2, with D possibly TRBD1 on 5 matching bases. V was pared by 0 bases and J by 7 bases, with 15 bases between. From germline, CDR1 is MNHEY and CDR2 SVGAGI. CDR3 length: 15 residues. The CDR3 nucleotides read TGTGCCAGCAGTTACTCGACCCTGGGGGAGAGTGGCTACACCTTC. Its translation: CASSYSTLGESGYTF.

This clonotype was detected many times. This chain uses TRBV5-6 with TRBJ2-7; the D is unclear. V was cut by 2 bases and J by 1 base, with 4 bases left in between. Germline V gives CDR1 SGHDT, CDR2 YYEEEE. The CDR3 loop spans 12 amino acids. CDR3 protein: CASSFQSYEQYF. Written as DNA, the CDR3 is TGTGCCAGCAGCTTCCAATCCTACGAGCAGTACTTC.

This clonotype occurred many times. CDR3 loop: CASSPAGANYGYTF. The CDR3 DNA reads as TGTGCCAGCTCACCAGCCGGAGCTAACTATGGCTACACCTTC. The V call is TRBV18, the J call TRBJ1-2; D not resolved. Germline loops: CDR1 KGHSH, CDR2 LQKENI. CDR3 length equals 14 residues. The V end was cut by 2 bases, the J end by 0 bases, with 7 bases between.

This clonotype occurred a few times. The chain links TRBV28 to TRBJ1-3; D gene ambiguous. Per the germline V gene, CDR1 is MDHEN and CDR2 is SYDVKM. CDR3 size: 14 residues. V was pared by 6 bases and J by 0 bases, with 9 bases between. The CDR3 nucleotides are TGTGCCAGCAGCACACCGGGCTCTGGAAACACCATATATTTT. Translated: CASSTPGSGNTIYF.

Only a few counts were recorded for this clonotype. This chain uses TRBV20-1 with TRBJ1-1; D may be TRBD1 (5 bases). Trimming cost V 5 bases and J 2 bases, with 12 bases left between them. The CDR3 is made up of 13 amino acids. CDR1 is DFQATT, CDR2 SNEGSKA, per germline (reference sequence). CDR3: CSASRTRNTEAFF. The DNA of the CDR3 is TGCAGTGCTTCTCGGACACGCAACACTGAAGCTTTCTTT.

This chain uses TRBV3-1 with TRBJ2-1; TRBD2 is a possible D gene (8 bases). Germline V CDR1 and CDR2: LGHDT, YNNKEL (reference sequence). Trimming shortened V by 4 bases and J by 3 bases, and 16 bases separated the two germline ends. The CDR3 is 16 residues long. The CDR3 bases are TGTGCCAGCAGCCGCCGGGAGGGGGCCAACTACAATGAGCAGTTCTTC. This codes for CASSRREGANYNEQFF.

This clonotype was seen more than once but under ten times. The chain joins TRBV6-1 to TRBJ2-2; D might be TRBD2 (6 bases). Deletions cut 6 bases from V and 4 bases from J, with 12 bases between. Germline CDR1 is MNHNS and CDR2 is SASEGT. This CDR3 is built from 14 residues. The CDR3 DNA sequence: TGTGCCAGCAGGCTCGGGACTCCCACCGGGGAGCTGTTTTTT. The encoded protein is CASRLGTPTGELFF.

CDR3 residues: CASSEGTGISPLHF. CDR3 in DNA: TGCGCCAGCAGTGAGGGGACAGGGATTTCACCCCTCCACTTT. This chain links TRBV10-2 with TRBJ1-6; 9 bases fit TRBD1. With 2 bases clipped from V and 9 bases from J, the junction kept 2 bases outside the gene matches. The CDR3 spans 14 residues. The germline gives CDR1 WSHSY, CDR2 SAAADI.

Many counts were recorded for this clonotype. The chain couples TRBV15 to TRBJ1-4, with a possible D match to TRBD1 (6 bases). Germline loops: CDR1 LNHNV, CDR2 YYDKDF (reference sequence). V was trimmed by 1 base and J by 4 bases, leaving 10 bases between them. CDR3 length: 15 residues. CDR3 sequence (DNA): TGTGCCACCAGCAGAGGCGACAGGCGTAATGAAAAACTGTTTTTT. This encodes CATSRGDRRNEKLFF.

In its sample, this clonotype was seen many times. CDR3 residues: CASSPWDRLNTEAFF. In DNA, the CDR3 is TGCGCCAGCAGCCCGTGGGACAGGCTGAACACTGAAGCTTTCTTT. The chain has TRBV5-1 and TRBJ1-1; 8 nucleotides match TRBD1. CDR1 SGHRS and CDR2 YFSETQ come from the germline V gene. The CDR3 loop spans 15 amino acids. The trim removed 4 bases at V and 0 bases at J, leaving 5 bases unmatched.

This clonotype was picked up many times. This sequence joins TRBV2 and TRBJ2-5; D call uncertain. V gave up 6 bases and J gave up 4 bases, with 6 bases separating them. This CDR3 has 11 residues. CDR1 is SNHLY, CDR2 FYNNEI, per germline. CDR3 amino acids: CASSGGETQYF. CDR3 nucleotide sequence: TGTGCCAGCAGCGGCGGAGAGACCCAGTACTTC.

The chain is built from TRBV3-1 and TRBJ1-1; no definite D call. The CDR3 has 16 residues. Germline-derived CDR1 and CDR2 are LGHDT and YNNKEL (reference sequence). V was trimmed by 1 base and J by 0 bases, leaving 12 bases between them. CDR3: CASSQGAAKMNTEAFF. As DNA, the CDR3 is TGTGCCAGCAGCCAAGGGGCGGCGAAGATGAACACTGAAGCTTTCTTT.

This clonotype came up a few times. As DNA, the CDR3 is TGCGCCAGCAGCTTGAAGACGAGTCTCTCTGGGGCCAACGTCCTGACTTTC. Protein: CASSLKTSLSGANVLTF. The V and J genes are TRBV5-1 and TRBJ2-6; unclear D gene. The CDR3 length is 17 residues. CDR1 and CDR2 (germline): SGHRS, YFSETQ. V was trimmed by 1 base and J by 0 bases, leaving 11 bases between them.

Concerning this clonotype: A much larger clonotype is one base distant, so this may be a read error. This chain joins TRBV5-1 and TRBJ2-7; D not resolved. The CDR3 runs to 14 residues. Germline V gives CDR1 SGHRS, CDR2 YFSETQ. V was clipped by 0 bases and J by 0 bases, with 7 bases between them. The CDR3 is CASSLATDSYEQYF. The CDR3 nucleotides are TGCGCCAGCAGCTTGGCAACAGACTCCTACGAGCAGTACTTC.

The chain has TRBV6-1 and TRBJ2-7, with 12 bases matching TRBD2. The germline V gene has CDR1 MNHNS and CDR2 SASEGT. V lost 10 bases, J lost 7 bases, and 14 bases stayed unmatched. CDR3 length: 15 amino acids. As DNA, the CDR3 is TGTGCCACCAGACTAGCGGGAGAAGGGTCGGAGGAGCAGTACTTC. This gives the protein CATRLAGEGSEEQYF.

J is TRBJ1-1 and V is TRBV10-1; D remains unclear. The CDR3 is 13 residues long. Trimming stripped 7 bases from V and 1 base from J, with 10 bases between. Germline CDR1 and CDR2: WNHNN and SYGVQD (reference sequence). CDR3 sequence (DNA): TGCGCCAGCAAACAGAACTGGAACACTGAAGCTTTCTTT. This encodes CASKQNWNTEAFF.